These 8 T cell receptor beta chains originate from one sample sequenced in a study of siplizumab effects on memory and regulatory T cells. Sequenced by immunoSEQ multiplex PCR; TCRdb stores in-frame clones only, minus some. The data show roughly 100,000 clones, 80% to 95% seen once. The sample was CD4+ T cells sorted from blood. The receptor source for this set is a human donor in good health.

The genes are TRBV28 and TRBJ2-1; a weak D match, TRBD2 (6 bases). There are 16 residues in the CDR3. Looked up from germline, CDR1 is MDHEN and CDR2 is SYDVKM. V was pared by 7 bases and J by 5 bases, with 21 bases between. CDR3 nucleotide sequence: TGTGCCAGCACCCTCCCCGGGGGTAGTGGCCACAATGAGCAGTTCTTC. It yields the protein CASTLPGGSGHNEQFF.

CDR3 amino acids: CASSPQAGLAKNIQYF. Written as DNA, the CDR3 is TGCGCCAGCAGCCCACAAGCGGGACTAGCCAAAAACATTCAGTACTTC. The rearrangement uses TRBV5-1 and TRBJ2-4; TRBD2 aligns across 7 bases. Germline V gene sequence: CDR1 SGHRS, CDR2 YFSETQ. The trim removed 4 bases at V and 0 bases at J, leaving 7 bases unmatched. This CDR3 has 16 residues.

In this sample, this clone turned up once. V gene TRBV27 combines with J gene TRBJ2-1, with TRBD2 as a possible D gene (5 bases). The V end lost 5 bases, the J end lost 1 base, and 9 bases lay between the germline ends. CDR1 is MNHEY, CDR2 SMNVEV, per germline (reference sequence). The CDR3 consists of 14 residues. This CDR3 is CASSPRGSYNEQFF. In DNA, the CDR3 is TGTGCCAGCAGTCCGAGAGGGTCCTACAATGAGCAGTTCTTC.

The genes are TRBV4-1 and TRBJ2-2; maybe TRBD1 (6 bases). Trimming removed 1 base from V and 6 bases from J, with 15 bases in between. Germline CDR1 MGHRA, CDR2 YSYEKL. This CDR3 is built from 16 residues. The CDR3 DNA is TGCGCCAGCAGCCAAGGGTCAGGGGCCTTCGCCGGGGAGCTGTTTTTT. Encoded protein: CASSQGSGAFAGELFF.

The chain joins TRBV14 to TRBJ2-2; 10 bases are a match to TRBD1. Germline loops: CDR1 SGHDN, CDR2 FVKESK. V lost 5 bases, J lost 4 bases, and 7 bases stayed unmatched. The CDR3 totals 16 residues. CDR3 sequence: CASSDLRTGGTGELFF. Here the CDR3 DNA reads TGTGCCAGCAGCGATCTCCGGACAGGGGGCACCGGGGAGCTGTTTTTT.

V usage is TRBV27 and J usage is TRBJ2-2; the D is unclear. V lost 5 bases and J lost 6, with 10 bases in between. From germline, CDR1 is MNHEY and CDR2 SMNVEV (reference sequence). The CDR3 extends over 13 amino acids. CDR3 bases: TGTGCCAGCAGTCGGCAAAGGGCCGGGGAGCTGTTTTTT. Translated, it gives CASSRQRAGELFF.

V and J are TRBV30 and TRBJ2-1; 10 nucleotides agree with TRBD2. V lost 7 bases to trimming and J lost 8 bases; unmatched junction nucleotides: 11. The V gene's germline CDR1 is GTSNPN and CDR2 SVGIG (reference sequence). CDR3 size: 14 residues. The CDR3 spells CALMLAGEPDEQFF. The DNA of the CDR3 is TGTGCCTTGATGCTAGCGGGAGAGCCCGATGAGCAGTTCTTC. Using reference TRBV30 and TRBJ2-1 for the parts outside the CDR3, the full variable domain is SQTIHQWPATLVQPVGSPLSLECTVEGTSNPNLYWYRQAAGRGLQLLFYSVGIGQISSEVPQNLSASRPQDRQFILSSKKLLLSDSGFYLCALMLAGEPDEQFFGPGTRLTVL.

The V gene is TRBV14, the J gene TRBJ1-4, with 12 bases identical to TRBD1. CDR3 length: 16 residues. Germline CDR1 and CDR2: SGHDN and FVKESK. Trimming cost V 5 bases and J 7 bases; bases outside gene matches: 8. The CDR3 coding sequence is TGTGCCAGCAGCAACTGGGACAGGGGGCGAACTGAAAAACTGTTTTTT. Amino acid sequence: CASSNWDRGRTEKLFF. Together with reference TRBV14 and TRBJ1-4, the CDR3 gives the full variable domain: EAGVTQFPSHSVIEKGQTVTLRCDPISGHDNLYWYRRVMGKEIKFLLHFVKESKQDESGMPNNRFLAERTGGTYSTLKVQPAELEDSGVYFCASSNWDRGRTEKLFFGSGTQLSVL.